These 8 T cell receptor beta chains were sequenced from one sample in a study of shared clonotypes between healthy human individuals (dated by TCRdb to about 2020). Libraries were constructed by the immunoSEQ multiplex PCR assay. TCRdb mirrors the immuneACCESS table, restricted to in-frame sequences. Some clones are absent from its copies; in checked studies, under half trace to an unresolved V gene, and the reason for the others is unknown. Within this sample are 2 million to 2.5 million clones, with 85% to 95% of them counted one time only. The ten biggest clones cover 0.37% of the sample. The sample consisted of naive CD4+ T cells from PBMCs. This specimen's cell subset or site label, per the study, means: CD45RA+ positively selected. The receptors here all came from a man in his late teens or twenties in good health. Some clones in this sample may be carry-over from other donors' samples.

This rearrangement joins TRBV7-2 to TRBJ1-2; D gene unclear. The length of the CDR3 is 10 residues. Germline assignment: CDR1 SGHTA and CDR2 FQGNSA. V was pared by 5 bases and J by 6 bases, with 4 bases between. CDR3 sequence (DNA): TGTGCCAGCAGCGGTAATGGCTACACCTTC. Amino acids: CASSGNGYTF.

In its sample, this clone was seen once. The chain has TRBV5-4 and TRBJ2-7; weak D call: TRBD2 (6 bases). The CDR3 sequence is 17 residues long. Germline values: CDR1 SGHNT, CDR2 YYREEE (reference sequence). Trimming pared 0 bases from V and 2 bases from J, leaving 18 bases between. CDR3 coding DNA: TGTGCCAGCAGCTTGGCCGCGGGCAGACTAGGGGCCTACGAGCAGTACTTC. Amino acids: CASSLAAGRLGAYEQYF.

This clone was seen just once. CDR3 in DNA: TGTGCCAGCAGTTTTTGGGGACCGATGAACACTGAAGCTTTCTTT. The encoded protein is CASSFWGPMNTEAFF. The chain joins TRBV27 to TRBJ1-1; TRBD1 is a possible D gene (5 bases). Germline V lookup: CDR1 MNHEY, CDR2 SMNVEV (reference sequence). With 3 bases removed from V and 0 bases from J, the gap between germline ends came to 11 bases. CDR3 length: 15 amino acids.

The chain is built from TRBV5-1 and TRBJ1-1; possibly TRBD1 for D (6 bases). Trimming cost V 4 bases and J 1 base, with 11 bases left between them. The CDR3 is 14 amino acids. Germline V CDR1 and CDR2: SGHRS, YFSETQ. Here the CDR3 reads CASSARQENTEAFF. The CDR3, as DNA: TGCGCCAGCAGCGCACGACAGGAGAACACTGAAGCTTTCTTT.

V is TRBV13 and J is TRBJ2-6, with D tentatively TRBD1 (5 bases). This CDR3 comprises 17 residues. Germline values: CDR1 PRHDT, CDR2 FYEKMQ (reference sequence). V lost 1 base and J 2 bases, leaving 12 bases between the germline ends. The CDR3 here is CASSLEGVAPGANVLTF. The CDR3 region has the DNA TGTGCCAGCAGCTTAGAAGGGGTCGCGCCTGGGGCCAACGTCCTGACTTTC.

The genes are TRBV28 and TRBJ2-3; D might be TRBD1 (5 bases). The CDR3 has 15 amino acids. Per the germline V gene, CDR1 is MDHEN and CDR2 is SYDVKM. Trimming stripped 5 bases from V and 0 bases from J, with 12 bases between. The DNA of the CDR3 is TGTGCCAGCAGTAAAATGACAGCTAGCACAGATACGCAGTATTTT. It is translated as CASSKMTASTDTQYF.

The chain couples TRBV28 to TRBJ2-4; no firm D call. From germline, CDR1 is MDHEN and CDR2 SYDVKM. The CDR3 is 18 residues long. The V gene lost 4 bases and the J gene lost 1 base, with 20 bases spanning the gap. In DNA, the CDR3 is TGTGCCAGCAGTTCCCTCGCTCGTTGGGTAGTGGCCAAAAACATTCAGTACTTC. Translating gives CASSSLARWVVAKNIQYF.

V and J are TRBV27 and TRBJ2-5; 8 nucleotides line up with TRBD2. The J call is uncertain, as TRBJ2-7 better fits the DNA end. The germline gives CDR1 MNHEY, CDR2 SMNVEV (reference sequence). This CDR3 has 14 amino acids. CDR3 nucleotide sequence: TGTGCCAGCCACCCGAGCGGGAGCAGATACGAGCAGTACTTC. It yields the protein CASHPSGSRYEQYF.